One sample yielded the 3 T cell receptor beta chains listed below, sequenced in a study of OX40 agonist ivuxolimab in advanced cancers. Clones were sequenced by immunoSEQ multiplex PCR, and TCRdb holds only the in-frame ones, with some missing. The sample consists of tens of thousands of clones, just over 85% of them appearing once. This sample comprised CD4+ or CD8+ T cells sorted from blood, obtained in a trial of the OX40 agonist ivuxolimab. Receptors were obtained from an adult with an advanced solid tumor such as melanoma, head and neck, liver or kidney cancer.

The chain carries TRBV7-8 and TRBJ1-1; a possible D gene is TRBD1 (5 bases). Trimming stripped 3 bases from V and 5 bases from J, with 13 bases between. Germline V lookup: CDR1 SGHVS, CDR2 FQNEAQ. This CDR3 region has 14 residues. The chain's CDR3 is CASSFSRVGTEAFF. For the CDR3, the DNA is TGTGCCAGCAGCTTTTCCAGGGTTGGGACTGAAGCTTTCTTT.

V usage is TRBV27 and J usage is TRBJ2-5; D gene ambiguous. The CDR3 runs to 11 residues. CDR1 MNHEY and CDR2 SMNVEV come from the germline V gene (reference sequence). With 5 bases removed from V and 4 bases from J, the gap between germline ends came to 5 bases. CDR3: CASSNSETQYF. The CDR3 region has the DNA TGTGCCAGCAGTAACTCAGAGACCCAGTACTTC.

This clone was detected only once. The CDR3 sequence is CASRGVAGGYNEQFF. The CDR3 nucleotides are TGTGCCAGCAGGGGGGTAGCGGGAGGTTACAATGAGCAGTTCTTC. The rearrangement joins TRBV2 to TRBJ2-1; TRBD2 matches at 10 bases. Per the germline V gene, CDR1 is SNHLY and CDR2 is FYNNEI. CDR3 length equals 15 residues. The V segment lost 6 bases and the J segment 4 bases; nucleotides outside the gene matches: 6. Filled out from reference TRBV2 and TRBJ2-1, the complete variable domain reads EPEVTQTPSHQVTQMGQEVILRCVPISNHLYFYWYRQILGQKVEFLVSFYNNEISEKSEIFDDQFSVERPDGSNFTLKIRSTKLEDSAMYFCASRGVAGGYNEQFFGPGTRLTVL.